A single sample is the source of the 23 T cell receptor beta chains below, sequenced in a study of technical replicates of blood from several donors. TCRdb's table, derived via immunoSEQ multiplex PCR, lists solely in-frame clones and lacks some. The repertoire holds about 66,000 clones, about nine tenths seen once, with over 4% in the top ten. Sample: PBMCs. The receptors come from a human donor in good health. Some clones in this sample may be carry-over from other donors' samples.

The genes are TRBV2 and TRBJ1-4; TRBD1 matches 9 bases. The CDR3 extends over 16 amino acids. Germline values: CDR1 SNHLY, CDR2 FYNNEI. The ends lost 5 bases at V and 7 bases at J; junction bases unmatched: 11. CDR3 sequence (DNA): TGTGCCAGCAGTCAAAGACAGACAGGGGGTGGTGAAAAACTGTTTTTT. It yields the protein CASSQRQTGGGEKLFF.

This clone was seen a handful of times. This sequence joins TRBV2 and TRBJ2-7, with 11 bases lining up with TRBD2. Germline V gene data show CDR1 as SNHLY and CDR2 as FYNNEI. Trimming took 6 bases from V and 3 from J; bases not matched to a gene: 10. This CDR3 has 16 residues. The CDR3 spells CASRDIAGGNLYEQYF. The CDR3 DNA follows: TGTGCCAGCAGAGATATAGCGGGGGGGAACCTCTACGAGCAGTACTTC. Variable domain in full (rest from reference TRBV2 and TRBJ2-7): EPEVTQTPSHQVTQMGQEVILRCVPISNHLYFYWYRQILGQKVEFLVSFYNNEISEKSEIFDDQFSVERPDGSNFTLKIRSTKLEDSAMYFCASRDIAGGNLYEQYFGPGTRLTVT.

This clone is a singleton in its sample. This chain connects TRBV7-8 to TRBJ2-1; tentatively, D is TRBD2 (5 bases). Trimming took off 1 base at V and 3 bases at J, with 16 bases between the two ends. CDR1 and CDR2 from the germline V gene are SGHVS and FQNEAQ. This CDR3 is built from 17 residues. The CDR3, as DNA: TGTGCCAGCAGCTTAGTTGGTTCGGGATGGCACTACAATGAGCAGTTCTTC. Translation gives CASSLVGSGWHYNEQFF.

CDR3 residues: CATSRPRRGQFAKLFF. CDR3 DNA: TGTGCCACCAGCAGACCCCGGAGAGGGCAGTTTGCAAAACTGTTTTTT. This chain connects TRBV15 to TRBJ1-4; D gene uncertain. CDR3 length: 16 amino acids. V was cut by 2 bases and J by 10 bases, with 20 bases left in between. CDR1 is LNHNV and CDR2 is YYDKDF in the germline V gene (reference sequence).

V is TRBV6-4 and J is TRBJ2-2, with 7 positions matching TRBD2. Losses at the gene ends were 8 bases for V and 0 bases for J; bases not matched to a gene: 3. The CDR3 is 14 amino acids. Per germline, CDR1 MRHNA and CDR2 SNTAGT. The CDR3 spells CASSREANTGELFF. The CDR3, as DNA: TGTGCCAGCTCCCGGGAGGCGAACACCGGGGAGCTGTTTTTT.

The gene calls are TRBV7-6 and TRBJ1-2; D is perhaps TRBD1 (6 bases). This CDR3 is built from 13 residues. The V end lost 5 bases, the J end lost 8 bases, and 15 bases lay between the germline ends. Germline V lookup: CDR1 SGHVS, CDR2 FNYEAQ. The CDR3 nucleotides are TGTGCCAGCAGCCCTTACAGGGAGGGGGGCTACACCTTC. Protein sequence: CASSPYREGGYTF.

V usage is TRBV28 and J usage is TRBJ1-4, with unresolved D. The CDR3 is 12 amino acids. Germline V lookup: CDR1 MDHEN, CDR2 SYDVKM. V lost 4 bases and J lost 3, with 3 bases in between. CDR3 DNA sequence: TGTGCCAGCAGTTCTTCTAATGAAAAACTGTTTTTT. It specifies CASSSSNEKLFF.

V and J are TRBV18 and TRBJ2-3; perhaps TRBD1 as D (6 bases). V was pared by 3 bases and J by 11 bases, with 12 bases between. Germline assignment: CDR1 KGHSH and CDR2 LQKENI. The CDR3 length is 12 residues. As DNA, the CDR3 is TGTGCCAGCTCACCCAGGACAGTGGGGCAGTATTTT. Protein sequence: CASSPRTVGQYF.

This clone was seen a single time. The rearrangement uses TRBV5-5 and TRBJ2-5; TRBD2 agrees at 7 bases. CDR3 length equals 15 residues. The trim removed 0 bases at V and 5 bases at J, leaving 7 bases unmatched. Germline loops: CDR1 SGHKS, CDR2 YYEKEE (reference sequence). As DNA, the CDR3 is TGTGCCAGCAGCTTGGCACTGCGGGGGAGGGAGACCCAGTACTTC. It encodes CASSLALRGRETQYF.

The rearrangement uses TRBV5-1 and TRBJ2-2; TRBD2 agrees at 10 bases. After removal of 4 bases from V and 1 base from J, the junction contained 7 bases not matched to a gene. CDR1 SGHRS and CDR2 YFSETQ come from the germline V gene. The CDR3 has 17 amino acids. The CDR3 nucleotides read TGCGCCAGCAGCCCTGGAGTAGCGGGGGGGAACACCGGGGAGCTGTTTTTT. Encoded protein: CASSPGVAGGNTGELFF.

The genes are TRBV7-9 and TRBJ2-7; D is possibly TRBD2 (5 bases). There are 13 residues in the CDR3. CDR1 and CDR2 (germline): SEHNR, FQNEAQ (reference sequence). Trimming shortened V by 7 bases and J by 6 bases, and 16 bases separated the two germline ends. The CDR3 DNA reads TGTGCCAGCACCTCCCCGGGGAGCGGCGAGCAGTACTTC. Its protein is CASTSPGSGEQYF.

The J gene is TRBJ2-3, the V gene TRBV27; 13 bases align to TRBD2. CDR1 and CDR2 (germline): MNHEY, SMNVEV (reference sequence). The CDR3 has 20 residues. Trimming at V came to 0 bases and at J to 2 bases, leaving 11 bases not matched to a gene. In DNA, the CDR3 is TGTGCCAGCAGTTTATCGTCCCTAGGACTAGCGGGGGCTACCACAGATACGCAGTATTTT. This translates into CASSLSSLGLAGATTDTQYF.

The V call is TRBV6-6, the J call TRBJ1-5, with 10 positions matching TRBD1. This CDR3 is 14 amino acids long. Germline values: CDR1 MNHNY, CDR2 SVGAGI (reference sequence). The J segment lost 7 bases and the V segment lost 6 bases, leaving 6 bases of the junction unmatched. The CDR3 DNA reads TGTGCCAGCAGAACGACAGGGGGCGGACAGCCCCAGCATTTT. Protein sequence: CASRTTGGGQPQHF.

The J gene is TRBJ1-1, the V gene TRBV10-3; 8 positions agree with TRBD1. Looked up from germline, CDR1 is ENHRY and CDR2 is SYGVKD. This CDR3 has 17 amino acids. Trimming cost V 3 bases and J 0 bases; bases outside gene matches: 9. CDR3 nucleotide sequence: TGTGCCATCAGTGACCCAGGGGGCGGTCAAATGAACACTGAAGCTTTCTTT. Its translation: CAISDPGGGQMNTEAFF.

This chain links TRBV7-2 with TRBJ2-1, with TRBD1 identical over 8 bases. V lost 1 base to trimming and J lost 9 bases; unmatched junction nucleotides: 8. Germline V gives CDR1 SGHTA, CDR2 FQGNSA. The CDR3 extends over 15 amino acids. The CDR3 spells CASSLDRTGRFEQFF. CDR3 DNA sequence: TGTGCCAGCAGCTTAGACCGGACAGGGCGTTTTGAGCAGTTCTTC.

J is TRBJ1-2 and V is TRBV25-1; D is uncertain. Germline V gives CDR1 MGHDK, CDR2 SYGVNS. The CDR3 spans 15 residues. Trimming removed 4 bases at V and 7 bases at J, with 19 bases between. The chain's CDR3 is CASSANSVKVGGYTF. CDR3 in DNA: TGTGCCAGCAGTGCTAACAGTGTTAAGGTTGGTGGCTACACCTTC.

The chain uses TRBV6-5 and TRBJ2-5; 9 bases line up with TRBD2. The V and J ends lost 5 bases and 5 bases, in that order; junction bases with no gene match: 6. The germline gives CDR1 MNHEY, CDR2 SVGAGI. CDR3 length equals 14 residues. In nucleotides, the CDR3 is TGTGCCAGCAGTCCGCGGGGGGGATTCGAGACCCAGTACTTC. Its translation: CASSPRGGFETQYF.

The rearrangement links TRBV11-3 to TRBJ2-5; 9 bases map to TRBD2. In germline, CDR1 is SGHNT, CDR2 YENEEA. This CDR3 has 15 residues. With V trimmed by 7 bases and J by 5 bases, 11 bases remained unmatched. The CDR3 spells CASTPLAGGRETQYF. CDR3 nucleotides: TGTGCCAGCACCCCACTTGCGGGAGGGCGCGAGACCCAGTACTTC.

This clone has just one count. The chain couples TRBV19 to TRBJ1-2, with 8 bases matching TRBD1. Germline CDR1 LNHDA, CDR2 SQIVND (reference sequence). The CDR3 is made up of 15 amino acids. V was pared by 1 base and J by 4 bases, with 5 bases of the junction left unmatched. CDR3 sequence reads: CASSIAQGAGYGYTF. CDR3 DNA sequence: TGTGCCAGTAGTATAGCGCAGGGGGCTGGCTATGGCTACACCTTC.

The chain has TRBV7-8 and TRBJ1-2, with D hard to call. The CDR3 covers 15 residues. V gave up 1 base and J gave up 4 bases, with 13 bases separating them. Germline-derived CDR1 and CDR2 are SGHVS and FQNEAQ. As DNA, the CDR3 is TGTGCCAGCAGCTTAGACCCGGGTATAAGCTATGGCTACACCTTC. It yields the protein CASSLDPGISYGYTF.

The rearrangement uses TRBV9 and TRBJ2-1; maybe TRBD2 (6 bases). The CDR3 is made up of 15 amino acids. Trimming left V 0 bases short and J 4 bases short, with 11 bases between. Germline-derived CDR1 and CDR2 are SGDLS and YYNGEE. CDR3: CASSVASAVYNEQFF. For the CDR3, the DNA is TGTGCCAGCAGCGTAGCTAGCGCCGTTTACAATGAGCAGTTCTTC.

The rearrangement links TRBV18 to TRBJ1-1; D is unclear. This CDR3 spans 14 amino acids. The ends were cut back, 1 base at V and 2 bases at J, with 8 bases in the middle. Germline V CDR1 and CDR2: KGHSH, LQKENI. Written as DNA, the CDR3 is TGTGCCAGCTCACCACTTAATAGTAACACTGAAGCTTTCTTT. This gives the protein CASSPLNSNTEAFF.

The genes are TRBV2 and TRBJ2-7, with D tentatively TRBD1 (6 bases). V shed 6 bases and J shed 4 bases, with 10 bases lying between them. This CDR3 has 12 amino acids. Germline CDR1 reads SNHLY; CDR2 reads FYNNEI. The CDR3 sequence is CASRLDRYEQYF. The CDR3 coding sequence is TGTGCCAGCAGATTGGACAGATACGAGCAGTACTTC.